This note documents a single T cell receptor (beta chain) sequence. Its antigen is not known. The entry originates in a study of CD8+ T cells in alopecia areata. At the level of the study: Treated patients swallowed 5 to 10 mg of oral tofacitinib twice daily. Scoring of severity for treated patients was based on percentage of affected scalp area.

Study-wide findings and caveats: Tofacitinib significantly reduced both scalp clonality and expanded CD8+ clones among the top 100.

CDR1 is GTSNPN, CDR2 SVGIG, per germline (reference sequence). There are 13 residues in the CDR3. V lost 3 bases to trimming and J lost 2 bases, with 10 bases between them. RNA extraction and reverse transcription yielded cDNA as sequencing template. This table comes from immunoSEQ multiplex PCR, and its TCRdb copy is limited to in-frame clones, with some not included. The repertoire holds about 180,000 clones, roughly 53% seen once, with 10% to 14% in the top ten. Treatment: oral pan-JAK inhibitor, 5-10 mg twice daily. Alopecia areata patients provided lesional scalp punch biopsies and peripheral blood, both collected for the study.

The receptor was derived from a human donor with alopecia areata. The chain carries TRBV30 and TRBJ1-1; D unresolved. Specimen: CD8+ T cells sorted from blood, collected at week 24, from a patient treated with tofacitinib. CDR3 region: CAWRQALNTEAFF. Here the CDR3 DNA reads TGTGCCTGGAGGCAGGCCCTCAACACTGAAGCTTTCTTT. Filled out from reference TRBV30 and TRBJ1-1, the complete variable domain reads SQTIHQWPATLVQPVGSPLSLECTVEGTSNPNLYWYRQAAGRGLQLLFYSVGIGQISSEVPQNLSASRPQDRQFILSSKKLLLSDSGFYLCAWRQALNTEAFFGQGTRLTVV.